The sequence of this TCR beta chain was determined in a study of cytomegalovirus exposure and HLA in healthy donors. Study information: Some 80 million unique TCR sequences came from HLA-typed donors in an early release.

Nominal health characterized the donors when sampled, though unrecorded immune exposures were likely. Points from the study as a whole: TCR association rates varied by HLA locus in a later analysis, with DRB1 highest and HLA-C lowest. 87-base-pair reads could not separate some V segments, including TRBV6-2 and TRBV6-3.

The CDR3 has 17 residues. The germline V gene encodes CDR1 ENHRY and CDR2 SYGVKD. Of note for this clone: Its antigen is still unknown. At one of its ends the junction is not consistent with the germline gene, which may arise from a read error.

Primers: 60 Vbeta forward and 13 Jbeta reverse. Repertoires were generated with immunoSEQ multiplex PCR, while TCRdb's copy carries only in-frame clones and drops some. The sample includes around 100,000 clones, 70% to 80% seen only once; the top ten take 3%. This TCR was recovered from a woman aged 18-30 years in good health and CMV-seropositive. Material for sequencing was PBMCs. The chain employs TRBV10-3 and TRBJ2-1; tentative D call: TRBD2 (5 bases). The DNA of the CDR3 is TGTGTCATCAGTGAGTTTTCAAGGGTGGTAACTAGGAATGAGCAGTTCTTC. Its translation: CVISEFSRVVTRNEQFF.